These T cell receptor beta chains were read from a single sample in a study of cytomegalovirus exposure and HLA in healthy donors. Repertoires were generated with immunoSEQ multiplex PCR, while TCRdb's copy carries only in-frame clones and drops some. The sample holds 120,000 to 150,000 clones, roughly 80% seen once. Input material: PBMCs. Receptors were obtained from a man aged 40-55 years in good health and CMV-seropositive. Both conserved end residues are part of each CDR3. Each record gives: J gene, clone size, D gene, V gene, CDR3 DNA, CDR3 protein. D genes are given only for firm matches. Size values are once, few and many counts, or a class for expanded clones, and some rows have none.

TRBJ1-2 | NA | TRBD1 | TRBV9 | TGTGCCAGCAGCGCCTCAAGACAGGGCCTTAACTATGGCTACACCTTC | CASSASRQGLNYGYTF
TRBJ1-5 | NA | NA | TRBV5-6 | TGTGCCAGCAGCTTCCGAAACTCACAGGGACAGCCCCAGCATTTT | CASSFRNSQGQPQHF
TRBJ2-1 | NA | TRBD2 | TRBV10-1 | TGCGCCAGCAGTAAGACCGGGACTAGCGGGAGGGGTGAGCAGTTCTTC | CASSKTGTSGRGEQFF
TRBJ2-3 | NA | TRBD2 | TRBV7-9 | TGCTCTTGCGGGGGGGGGTCAGATACGCAGTATTTT | CSCGGGSDTQYF
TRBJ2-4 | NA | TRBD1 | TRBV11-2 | TGTGCCAGCAGCCGGACAGGGGTGCAAAACATTCAGTACTTC | CASSRTGVQNIQYF
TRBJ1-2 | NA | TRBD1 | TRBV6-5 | TGTGCCAGCACTCCCACAGGGGGCCGTGGCTACACCTTC | CASTPTGGRGYTF
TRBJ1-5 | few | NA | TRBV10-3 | TGTGCCATCAGTGACTTACCCGGGGAAAATCAGCCCCAGCATTTT | CAISDLPGENQPQHF
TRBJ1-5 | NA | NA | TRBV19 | TGTGCCAGTAGTATAGATCGGACTAAGCCCCAGCATTTT | CASSIDRTKPQHF
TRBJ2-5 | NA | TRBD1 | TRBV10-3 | TGTGCCATCAGTCCTACAGGGGTCGGAGAGACCCAGTACTTC | CAISPTGVGETQYF
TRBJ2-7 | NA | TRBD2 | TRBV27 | TGTGCCAGCAGTCTTCGACTAGCGGCGGGAGAGCAGTACTTC | CASSLRLAAGEQYF
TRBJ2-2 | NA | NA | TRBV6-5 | TGTGCCAGCAGTTATCTTGGGGAGGACACCGGGGAGCTGTTTTTT | CASSYLGEDTGELFF
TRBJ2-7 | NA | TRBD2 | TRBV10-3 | TGTGCCATCACACGCAGCGGGAGGGCCCACTCCTTCTCCTACGAGCAGTACTTC | CAITRSGRAHSFSYEQYF
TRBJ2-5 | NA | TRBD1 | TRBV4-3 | TGCGCCAGCAGCCACACGGACAGGGACGGGACCCAGTACTTC | CASSHTDRDGTQYF
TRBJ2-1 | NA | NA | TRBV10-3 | TGTGCCATCAGTGGTAGCCGGGCGGAGGGCAATGAGCAGTTCTTC | CAISGSRAEGNEQFF
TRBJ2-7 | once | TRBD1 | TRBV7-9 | TGTGCCAGCAGCTTATCCTACAGGGGACGGCGCGAGCAGTACTTC | CASSLSYRGRREQYF
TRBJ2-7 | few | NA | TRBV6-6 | TGTGCCAGCAGTCACGGCACGCTTAGGGGAACCTACGAGCAGTACTTC | CASSHGTLRGTYEQYF
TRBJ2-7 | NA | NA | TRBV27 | TGTGCCAGCAGTGCCCTAAGGGGATGGGAGCAGTACTTC | CASSALRGWEQYF
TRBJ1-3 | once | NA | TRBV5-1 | TGCGCCAGCAGCTTGGATCCAAACTCCGGAAACACCATATATTTT | CASSLDPNSGNTIYF
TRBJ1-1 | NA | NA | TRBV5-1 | TGCGCCAGCAGCCCGGCGGAGGGTGGAGTGTACACTGAAGCTTTCTTT | CASSPAEGGVYTEAFF
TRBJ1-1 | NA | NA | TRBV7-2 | TGTGCCAGCAGCTCCGTTTCCCCACTGATGAACACTGAAGCTTTCTTT | CASSSVSPLMNTEAFF
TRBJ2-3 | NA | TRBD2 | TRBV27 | TGTGCCAGCAGTCCCCGGGGAGGCGGGAGCCGTATAGATACGCAGTATTTT | CASSPRGGGSRIDTQYF
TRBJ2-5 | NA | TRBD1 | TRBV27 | TGTGCCAGCAGTTATGGCGGCAGGGGGCTTAAGGAGACCCAGTACTTC | CASSYGGRGLKETQYF
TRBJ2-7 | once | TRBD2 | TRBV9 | TGTGCCAGCAGCCCTCCGAGCGGGGGGCCTGGCGAGCAGTACTTC | CASSPPSGGPGEQYF
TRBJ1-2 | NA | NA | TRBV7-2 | TGTGCCAGCAGCTTAGCCGTTTATGGCTACACCTTC | CASSLAVYGYTF
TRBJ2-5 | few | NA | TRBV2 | TGTGCCAGCAGTGAAGGGGGGGTCTCTCAAGAGACCCAGTACTTC | CASSEGGVSQETQYF
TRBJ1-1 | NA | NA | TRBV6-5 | TGTGCCAGCAGTTACTTCCGCGGAAACACTGAAGCTTTCTTT | CASSYFRGNTEAFF
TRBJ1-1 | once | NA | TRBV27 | TGTGCCAGCAGACGGGACACGGCGCCAGCGAACACTGAAGCTTTCTTT | CASRRDTAPANTEAFF
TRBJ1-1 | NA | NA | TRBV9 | TGTGCCAGCAGCGTCGGAGACACTGAAGCTTTCTTT | CASSVGDTEAFF
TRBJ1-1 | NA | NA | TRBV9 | TGTGCCAGCAGCGTATCCGGGGGACCCGCTTTCTTT | CASSVSGGPAFF
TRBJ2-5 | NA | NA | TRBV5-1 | TGCGCCAGCAGCTTGCATATGAGTGGTCAAGAGACCCAGTACTTC | CASSLHMSGQETQYF
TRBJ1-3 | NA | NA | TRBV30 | TGTGCCTGCCCACCGCGGGGTGACAGCTCTGGAAACACCATATATTTT | CACPPRGDSSGNTIYF
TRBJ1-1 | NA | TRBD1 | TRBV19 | TGTGCCAGTAGTGGCCACAGTGGGACAGGGTGGGGAGCTTTCTTT | CASSGHSGTGWGAFF
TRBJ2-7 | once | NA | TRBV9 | TGTGCCAGCAGCGTTGCCCTCCGTAGCGAGCAGTACTTC | CASSVALRSEQYF
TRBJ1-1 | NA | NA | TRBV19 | TGTGCCAGTAAGCCCGGGCGGGAAAACACTGAAGCTTTCTTT | CASKPGRENTEAFF
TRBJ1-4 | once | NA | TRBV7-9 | TGTGCCAGCAGCTTTATGGCCGGGGTTCCTAATGAAAAACTGTTTTTT | CASSFMAGVPNEKLFF